This TCR beta chain was sequenced in a study of regulatory T cells in long-lasting Graves disease. The sample holds many counts of this clonotype. The antigen remains unidentified. The time point is: newly diagnosed GD, antithyroid drugs for less than 3 months. TCR sequences were obtained from RNA taken from PBMCs. This CDR3 region has 15 residues. CDR1 SGHTA and CDR2 FQGNSA come from the germline V gene. Trimming removed 5 bases at V and 7 bases at J, with 15 bases between. Findings and limits, study-wide: Repertoires from persistent disease leaned toward TRBV28, TRBJ1-2 and TRBJ2-5. Persistent Graves' patients showed less TCR diversity than newly diagnosed ones.

In building TCR beta libraries, iRepertoire HTBI primers were used together with Arm-PCR of CDR3 regions. Via MiXCR, TCRdb re-called the multiplex PCR reads, giving one row per CDR3 protein. The data contain 420,000 or so distinct CDR3 sequences, about 16% of them seen just once; the ten biggest clones take up about 25%. These records were also assigned to another study, of T cells in Graves' hyperthyroidism and ophthalmopathy.

The sample here was peripheral blood mononuclear cells (PBMCs), taken at new diagnosis, from a patient treated with antithyroid drugs. This chain links TRBV7-2 with TRBJ1-6, with TRBD1 as a possible D gene (6 bases). The sequence was obtained from a woman between 18 and 29 years old with Graves disease. The CDR3 here is CASSSTGGGNSPLHF. CDR3 nucleotide sequence: TGTGCCAGCAGCAGTACGGGGGGCGGCAATTCACCCCTCCACTTT.